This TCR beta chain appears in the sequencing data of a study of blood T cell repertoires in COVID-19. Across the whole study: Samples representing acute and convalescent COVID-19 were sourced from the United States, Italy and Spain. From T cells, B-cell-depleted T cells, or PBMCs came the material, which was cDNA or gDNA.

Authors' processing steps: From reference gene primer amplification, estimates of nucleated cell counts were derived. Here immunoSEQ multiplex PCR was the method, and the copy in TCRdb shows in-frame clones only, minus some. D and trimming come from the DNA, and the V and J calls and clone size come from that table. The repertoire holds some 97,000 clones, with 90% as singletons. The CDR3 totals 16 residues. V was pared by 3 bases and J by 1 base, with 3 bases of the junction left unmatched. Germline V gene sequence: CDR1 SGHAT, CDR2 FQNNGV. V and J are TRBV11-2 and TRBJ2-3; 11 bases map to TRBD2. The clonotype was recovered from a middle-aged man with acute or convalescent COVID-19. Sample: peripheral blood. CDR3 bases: TGTGCCAGCAGCTTCTTAGCGGGAGGGGGCACAGATACGCAGTATTTT. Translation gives CASSFLAGGGTDTQYF.